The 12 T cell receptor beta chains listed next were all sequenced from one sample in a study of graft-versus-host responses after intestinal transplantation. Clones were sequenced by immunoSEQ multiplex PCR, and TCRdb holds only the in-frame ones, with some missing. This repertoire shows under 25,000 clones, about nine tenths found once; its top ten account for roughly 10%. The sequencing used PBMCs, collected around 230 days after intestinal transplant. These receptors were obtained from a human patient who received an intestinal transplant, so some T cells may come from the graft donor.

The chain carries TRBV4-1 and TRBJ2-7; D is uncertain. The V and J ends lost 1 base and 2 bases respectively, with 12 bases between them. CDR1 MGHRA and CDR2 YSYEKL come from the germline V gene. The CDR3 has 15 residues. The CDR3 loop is CASSQGPGSTYEQYF. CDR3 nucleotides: TGCGCCAGCAGCCAAGGGCCAGGATCGACCTACGAGCAGTACTTC.

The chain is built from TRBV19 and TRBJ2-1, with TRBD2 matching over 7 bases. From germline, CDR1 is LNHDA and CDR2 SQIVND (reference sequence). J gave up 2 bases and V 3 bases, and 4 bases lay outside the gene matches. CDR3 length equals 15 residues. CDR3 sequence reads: CASSIGRSPYNEQFF. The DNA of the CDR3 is TGTGCCAGTAGTATCGGGAGGAGTCCCTACAATGAGCAGTTCTTC.

For the CDR3, the DNA is TGTGCCAGTACCCCAGCGAGAGGTCAGCCCCAGCATTTT. It specifies CASTPARGQPQHF. The genes are TRBV19 and TRBJ1-5; D gene uncertain. CDR3 length: 13 residues. Germline CDR1 LNHDA, CDR2 SQIVND (reference sequence). Trimming left V 7 bases short and J 6 bases short, with 13 bases between.

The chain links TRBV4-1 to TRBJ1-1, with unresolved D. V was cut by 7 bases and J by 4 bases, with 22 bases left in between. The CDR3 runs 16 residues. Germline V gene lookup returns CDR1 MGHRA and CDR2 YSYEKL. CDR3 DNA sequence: TGCGCCAGCAACCCTCTTTTTTCCCGTGGATCCACTGAAGCTTTCTTT. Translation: CASNPLFSRGSTEAFF.

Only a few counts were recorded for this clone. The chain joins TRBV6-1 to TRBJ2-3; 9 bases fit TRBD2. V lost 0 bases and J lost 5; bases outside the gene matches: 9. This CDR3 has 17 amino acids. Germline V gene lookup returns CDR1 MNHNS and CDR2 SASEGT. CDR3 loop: CASSEAPGGGAKDTQYF. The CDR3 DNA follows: TGTGCCAGCAGTGAAGCGCCGGGCGGGGGGGCTAAAGATACGCAGTATTTT.

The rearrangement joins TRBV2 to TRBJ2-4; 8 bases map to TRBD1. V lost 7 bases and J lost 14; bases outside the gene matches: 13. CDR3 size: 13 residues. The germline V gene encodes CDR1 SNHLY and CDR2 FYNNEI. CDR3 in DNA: TGTGCCAGCACCTCCGCCGGGACAGGCAAGGAGTACTTC. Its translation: CASTSAGTGKEYF. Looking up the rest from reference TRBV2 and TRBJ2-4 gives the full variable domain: EPEVTQTPSHQVTQMGQEVILRCVPISNHLYFYWYRQILGQKVEFLVSFYNNEISEKSEIFDDQFSVERPDGSNFTLKIRSTKLEDSAMYFCASTSAGTGKEYFGAGTRLSVL.

The CDR3 DNA follows: TGTGCCAGCAGCTTGGAGGGGACTATGCCAGATACGCAGTATTTT. Its protein is CASSLEGTMPDTQYF. The chain has TRBV7-9 and TRBJ2-3; 7 positions match TRBD2. J was trimmed by 4 bases and V by 3 bases; bases with no gene match: 7. Per germline, CDR1 SEHNR and CDR2 FQNEAQ (reference sequence). The CDR3 spans 15 residues.

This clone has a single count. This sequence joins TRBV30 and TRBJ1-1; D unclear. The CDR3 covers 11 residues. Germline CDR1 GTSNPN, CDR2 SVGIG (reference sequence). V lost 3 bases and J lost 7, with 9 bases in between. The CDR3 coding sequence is TGTGCCTGGAGGGCAGGTATTGAAGCTTTCTTT. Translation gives CAWRAGIEAFF.

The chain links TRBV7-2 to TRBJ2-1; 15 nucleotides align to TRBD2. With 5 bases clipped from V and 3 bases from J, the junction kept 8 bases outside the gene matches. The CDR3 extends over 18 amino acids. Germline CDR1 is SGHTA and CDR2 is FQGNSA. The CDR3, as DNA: TGTGCCAGCAGCCCGGGACTAGCGGGGGGCCCCTTCTACAATGAGCAGTTCTTC. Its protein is CASSPGLAGGPFYNEQFF.

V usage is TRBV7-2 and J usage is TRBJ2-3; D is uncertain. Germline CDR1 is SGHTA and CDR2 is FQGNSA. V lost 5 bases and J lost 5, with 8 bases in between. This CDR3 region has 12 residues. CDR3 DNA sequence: TGTGCCAGCAGCCCATATGGAGATACGCAGTATTTT. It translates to CASSPYGDTQYF.

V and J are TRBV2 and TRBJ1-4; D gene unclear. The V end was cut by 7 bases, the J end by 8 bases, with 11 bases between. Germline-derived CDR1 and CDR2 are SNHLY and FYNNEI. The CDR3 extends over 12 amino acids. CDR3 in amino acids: CASIKLGEKLFF. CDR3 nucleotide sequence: TGTGCCAGCATCAAACTTGGAGAAAAACTGTTTTTT.

CDR3 sequence (DNA): TGTGCCAGCAGTTGGATAAGCACGAACACTGAAGCTTTCTTT. Translated: CASSWISTNTEAFF. The chain carries TRBV6-5 and TRBJ1-1; D is uncertain. The CDR3 sequence is 14 residues long. CDR1 is MNHEY, CDR2 SVGAGI, per germline. The V end lost 4 bases, the J end lost 1 base, and 10 bases lay between the germline ends.